The 11 T cell receptor beta chains below come from one sample, sequenced in a study of vaccination and CD4 T cells after COVID-19. Oncomine TCR Beta short-read sequencing was applied to DNA from cultured CD4+ T cells. TCRdb independently ran MiXCR on the PCR reads; one entry per CDR3 protein. The table has about 10,000 distinct CDR3 sequences, approximately 24% seen once. The treatment here: roughly 10-day PBMC culture with coronavirus spike peptide pools or control peptides (ViraFEST assay). Their target antigens are unknown. Sequencing was performed on CD4+ T cells from blood, cultured in vitro, taken before SARS-CoV-2 vaccination. These receptors came from a human donor who received a COVID-19 vaccine.

This clonotype was counted only a few times. The V call is TRBV20-1, the J call TRBJ1-6, with TRBD1 as a possible D gene (5 bases). The CDR3 extends over 13 amino acids. Trimming left V 0 bases short and J 12 bases short, with 12 bases between. Germline V gene sequence: CDR1 DFQATT, CDR2 SNEGSKA (reference sequence). DNA of the CDR3: TGCAGTGCTAGAGATATTCAGGGTCGACCCCTCCACTTT. Its protein product is CSARDIQGRPLHF.

The chain links TRBV5-1 to TRBJ2-7; 11 bases agree with TRBD1. V lost 5 bases and J lost 2; bases outside the gene matches: 12. The CDR3 is 17 residues long. Germline CDR1 and CDR2: SGHRS and YFSETQ. CDR3: CASRSGTGGASAYEQYF. CDR3 DNA sequence: TGCGCCAGCAGGAGCGGGACAGGGGGAGCTTCGGCCTACGAGCAGTACTTC.

The chain employs TRBV6-1 and TRBJ2-3, with 7 positions matching TRBD2. CDR3 length equals 11 residues. Per germline, CDR1 MNHNS and CDR2 SASEGT. Losses at the gene ends were 8 bases for V and 4 bases for J; bases not matched to a gene: 0. The CDR3 nucleotides read TGTGCCAGCCGGGGGGCAGATACGCAGTATTTT. This encodes CASRGADTQYF.

This clonotype showed up just a few times. This chain connects TRBV30 to TRBJ1-2, with 8 bases fitting TRBD1. In germline, CDR1 is GTSNPN, CDR2 SVGIG (reference sequence). The CDR3 has 17 amino acids. The V gene end was trimmed by 2 bases and the J gene end by 2 bases; junction bases not matched to a gene: 13. CDR3 residues: CAWSIPRDRQGNYGYTF. The CDR3 DNA follows: TGTGCCTGGAGTATTCCCCGGGACAGGCAAGGAAACTATGGCTACACCTTC.

In this sample, this clonotype turned up a few times. V is TRBV20-1 and J is TRBJ1-2; possible D gene TRBD1, 6 bases. The length of the CDR3 is 13 residues. CDR1 DFQATT and CDR2 SNEGSKA come from the germline V gene (reference sequence). Trimming cost V 3 bases and J 6 bases, with 14 bases left between them. CDR3 nucleotides: TGCAGTGCTAGCCCCGGGGGGCAGAATGGCTACACCTTC. Protein: CSASPGGQNGYTF.

The rearrangement joins TRBV20-1 to TRBJ1-5, with D possibly TRBD1 on 5 matching bases. The CDR3 sequence is 14 residues long. V was cut by 3 bases and J by 0 bases, with 9 bases left in between. The germline V gene encodes CDR1 DFQATT and CDR2 SNEGSKA (reference sequence). DNA for the CDR3: TGCAGTGCTAGTGGGGGTCTTAGCAATCAGCCCCAGCATTTT. This sequence encodes CSASGGLSNQPQHF.

The gene calls are TRBV19 and TRBJ1-2; D gene ambiguous. Trimming removed 1 base from V and 6 bases from J, with 3 bases in between. The length of the CDR3 is 11 residues. CDR1 LNHDA and CDR2 SQIVND come from the germline V gene (reference sequence). The CDR3 DNA reads as TGTGCCAGTAGTATAGGACATGGCTACACCTTC. This encodes CASSIGHGYTF.

CDR3 sequence: CASSSSSPLVYEQYF. The CDR3, as DNA: TGTGCCAGCAGCTCTAGTTCCCCTCTAGTTTACGAGCAGTACTTC. The J gene is TRBJ2-7, the V gene TRBV7-9; D remains unclear. CDR3 length: 15 residues. V lost 4 bases and J 4 bases, leaving 17 bases between the germline ends. Germline CDR1 SEHNR, CDR2 FQNEAQ (reference sequence).

The chain links TRBV20-1 to TRBJ1-2, with TRBD1 matching 7 bases. Germline CDR1 reads DFQATT; CDR2 reads SNEGSKA (reference sequence). V shed 5 bases and J 1 base; nucleotides not matched to a gene: 7. The CDR3 extends over 14 amino acids. The CDR3: CSAGGTADNYGYTF. CDR3 sequence (DNA): TGCAGTGCTGGGGGGACAGCAGATAACTATGGCTACACCTTC.

The chain joins TRBV11-2 to TRBJ1-2, with 12 positions matching TRBD1. Germline CDR1 SGHAT, CDR2 FQNNGV. CDR3 length: 16 amino acids. V gave up 6 bases and J gave up 3 bases; unmatched junction bases: 8. The CDR3, as DNA: TGTGCCAGCAGATCCTTGAGGGACAGGGGGCACTATGGCTACACCTTC. Translated: CASRSLRDRGHYGYTF. Looking up the rest from reference TRBV11-2 and TRBJ1-2 gives the full variable domain: EAGVAQSPRYKIIEKRQSVAFWCNPISGHATLYWYQQILGQGPKLLIQFQNNGVVDDSQLPKDRFSAERLKGVDSTLKIQPAKLEDSAVYLCASRSLRDRGHYGYTFGSGTRLTVV.

The sample holds a few counts of this clonotype. The J gene is TRBJ1-1, the V gene TRBV20-1, with TRBD1 matching over 7 bases. The germline V gene encodes CDR1 DFQATT and CDR2 SNEGSKA (reference sequence). The trim removed 6 bases at V and 2 bases at J, leaving 3 bases unmatched. The CDR3 length is 12 residues. The CDR3 nucleotides read TGCAGTGCCAGACAGGGTAACACTGAAGCTTTCTTT. It specifies CSARQGNTEAFF.